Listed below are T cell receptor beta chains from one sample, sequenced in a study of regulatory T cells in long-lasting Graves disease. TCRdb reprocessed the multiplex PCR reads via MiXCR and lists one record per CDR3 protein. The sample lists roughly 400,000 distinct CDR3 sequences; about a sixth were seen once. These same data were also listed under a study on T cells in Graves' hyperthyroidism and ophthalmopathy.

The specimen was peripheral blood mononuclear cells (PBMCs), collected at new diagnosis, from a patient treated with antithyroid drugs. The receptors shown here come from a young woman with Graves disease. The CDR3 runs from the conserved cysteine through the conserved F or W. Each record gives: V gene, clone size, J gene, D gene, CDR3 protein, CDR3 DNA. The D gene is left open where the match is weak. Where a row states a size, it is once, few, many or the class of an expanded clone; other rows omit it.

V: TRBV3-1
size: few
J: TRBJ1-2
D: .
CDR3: CASSQEPDGGVGYTF
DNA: TGTGCCAGCAGCCAAGAACCGGACGGTGGAGTCGGCTACACCTTC

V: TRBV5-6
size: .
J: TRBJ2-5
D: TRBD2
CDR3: CASNLAGVETQYF
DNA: TGTGCCAGCAACTTAGCGGGAGTTGAGACCCAGTACTTC

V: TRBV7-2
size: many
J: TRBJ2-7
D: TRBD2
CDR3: CASSRRTSGSYEQYF
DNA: TGTGCCAGCAGCCGTAGGACTAGCGGGAGTTACGAGCAGTACTTC

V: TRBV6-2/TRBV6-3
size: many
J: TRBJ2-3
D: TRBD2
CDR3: CASSYEWTSGTGGDTQYF
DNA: TGTGCCAGCAGTTACGAGTGGACTAGCGGGACCGGGGGCGATACGCAGTATTTT

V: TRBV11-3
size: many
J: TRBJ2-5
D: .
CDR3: CASSLGSGEETQYF
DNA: TGTGCCAGCAGCTTAGGATCAGGGGAAGAGACCCAGTACTTC

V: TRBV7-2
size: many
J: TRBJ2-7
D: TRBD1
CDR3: CASSSSGTGGFFEQYF
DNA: TGTGCCAGCAGCTCCTCCGGGACAGGGGGCTTCTTTGAGCAGTACTTC

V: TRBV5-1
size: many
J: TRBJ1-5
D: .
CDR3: CASSPDSGNQPQHF
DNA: TGCGCCAGCAGCCCGGATAGTGGCAATCAGCCCCAGCATTTT

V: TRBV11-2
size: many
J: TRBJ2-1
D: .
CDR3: CASSLAAPYNEQFF
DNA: TGTGCCAGCAGCTTGGCAGCCCCTTACAATGAGCAGTTCTTC

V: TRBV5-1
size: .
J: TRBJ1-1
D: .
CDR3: CASSLSGGRGTEAFF
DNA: TGCGCCAGCAGCTTGTCTGGGGGCCGGGGCACTGAAGCTTTCTTT

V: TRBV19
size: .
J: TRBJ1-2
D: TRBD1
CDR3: CASNPGQIYGYTF
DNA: TGTGCCAGTAATCCGGGACAGATATATGGCTACACCTTC

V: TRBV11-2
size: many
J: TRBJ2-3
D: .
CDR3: CASSARTWWDTQYF
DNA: TGTGCCAGCAGCGCCCGGACCTGGTGGGATACGCAGTATTTT

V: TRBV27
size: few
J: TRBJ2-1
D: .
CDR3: CASSLLLRGITYNEQFF
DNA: TGTGCCAGCAGTTTACTACTTCGTGGGATCACCTACAATGAGCAGTTCTTC

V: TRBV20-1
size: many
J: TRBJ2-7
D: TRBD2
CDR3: CSARDPRLAPYEQYF
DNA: TGCAGTGCTAGAGATCCCCGACTAGCCCCCTACGAGCAGTACTTC

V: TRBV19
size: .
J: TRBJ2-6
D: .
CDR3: CASSIKPGTGANVLTF
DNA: TGTGCCAGTAGTATAAAACCAGGGACTGGGGCCAACGTCCTGACTTTC

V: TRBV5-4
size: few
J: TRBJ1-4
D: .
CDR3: CASSRNREFEKLFF
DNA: TGTGCCAGCAGCCGGAACAGGGAGTTTGAAAAACTGTTTTTT

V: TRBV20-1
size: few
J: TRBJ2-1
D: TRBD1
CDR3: CSARTGANEQFF
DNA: TGCAGTGCTCGGACAGGGGCTAATGAGCAGTTCTTC

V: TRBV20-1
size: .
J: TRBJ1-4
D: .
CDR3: CSATPLAGEDEKLFF
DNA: TGCAGTGCAACCCCTCTGGCAGGGGAGGATGAAAAACTGTTTTTT

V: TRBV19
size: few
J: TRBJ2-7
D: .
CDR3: CASSIAVDYEQYF
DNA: TGTGCCAGTAGTATCGCAGTAGACTACGAGCAGTACTTC

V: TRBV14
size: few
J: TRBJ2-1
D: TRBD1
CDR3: CASSQAVDRVNEQFF
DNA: TGTGCCAGCAGCCAAGCCGTCGACAGGGTCAATGAGCAGTTCTTC

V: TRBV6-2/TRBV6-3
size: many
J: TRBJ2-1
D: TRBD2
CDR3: CASLLAGGSYNEQFF
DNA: TGTGCCAGCCTTCTAGCGGGAGGTTCGTACAATGAGCAGTTCTTC